The clone carrying this T cell receptor (beta chain) was observed many times. Its antigen is not known. Antiretroviral therapy had run roughly three months, about 14 weeks, before follow-up blood collection. The repertoire came from unfractionated whole blood and reflected all unsorted peripheral T cells. An approximately 2.5 ml peripheral blood sample was taken for RNA. With 2 bases removed from V and 0 bases from J, the gap between germline ends came to 1 base. Germline CDR1 reads SQVTM; CDR2 reads ANQGSEA. CDR3 length equals 11 residues. These data come from a study of HIV-infected patients and healthy controls. cDNA was made from approximately 500 ng RNA using alpha and beta constant primers. Each of the alpha and beta chains got its own library through chain-specific third strand synthesis with indices. TCRdb itself ran the 5' RACE reads through MiXCR, one entry per CDR3 protein. The sample has roughly 5,000 distinct CDR3 sequences; more than 20% are singletons.

Overall study results and limits: Significantly higher mean Gini indices appeared in HIV-infected repertoires, possibly reflecting oligoclonality.

The chain links TRBV29-1 to TRBJ1-1, with D unclear. This sample comprised blood, obtained during antiretroviral therapy. This TCR was sampled from an adult with HIV infection. The CDR3 protein is CSVELNTEAFF. The CDR3 region has the DNA TGCAGCGTTGAACTGAACACTGAAGCTTTCTTT.